The 22 T cell receptor beta chains given below trace back to one sample, sequenced in a study of T cell repertoires in cytomegalovirus infection. From the reads, TCRdb called clonotypes with MiXCR, one entry per CDR3 protein. Among about 920,000 distinct CDR3 sequences listed, around 30% were seen once. Antigen specificity for these receptors is unknown. This material consisted of cultured CD8+ T cells from PBMCs, taken from culture after CMV antigen stimulation. The source of these receptors is a human donor in good health (CMV status not recorded). Some clones in this sample may be carry-over from other donors' samples.

This chain uses TRBV7-9 with TRBJ2-2; D gene ambiguous. Between the trimmed V and J ends, which lost 5 bases and 6 bases, there was a span of 10 bases. There are 13 residues in the CDR3. Germline V gene lookup returns CDR1 SEHNR and CDR2 FQNEAQ (reference sequence). CDR3 sequence: CASSHPTPGELFF. The CDR3 nucleotides read TGTGCCAGCAGCCACCCGACACCCGGGGAGCTGTTTTTT.

This chain connects TRBV27 to TRBJ2-1; D is possibly TRBD1 (6 bases). V dropped 5 bases and J dropped 0 bases, with 14 bases sitting between them. The CDR3 is 16 residues long. Germline-derived CDR1 and CDR2 are MNHEY and SMNVEV (reference sequence). The CDR3 DNA reads TGTGCCAGCAGTCCGGACACAGGGCGCTCCTACAATGAGCAGTTCTTC. Residues: CASSPDTGRSYNEQFF.

This sequence joins TRBV19 and TRBJ1-2; D unresolved. This CDR3 contains 15 residues. Germline V lookup: CDR1 LNHDA, CDR2 SQIVND (reference sequence). V shed 5 bases and J shed 3 bases, with 16 bases lying between them. CDR3 protein: CASSSKSDGYYGYTF. The CDR3 DNA reads TGTGCCAGTAGTTCCAAATCGGACGGATACTATGGCTACACCTTC.

A few counts support this clonotype. J is TRBJ2-7 and V is TRBV12-3 or TRBV12-4; 9 nucleotides agree with TRBD1. The CDR3 has 14 amino acids. V lost 5 bases and J lost 3; bases outside the gene matches: 5. The CDR3 reads CASSPGGQGYEQYV. The CDR3 DNA reads TGTGCCAGCAGTCCTGGGGGACAGGGCTACGAGCAGTACGTC.

V usage is TRBV6-1 and J usage is TRBJ1-5, with D uncertain. V was pared by 7 bases and J by 5 bases, with 12 bases between. Germline CDR1 MNHNS, CDR2 SASEGT. The CDR3 length is 13 residues. CDR3 DNA: TGTGCCAGCACTGGCCGCGCCGATCAGCCCCAGCATTTT. Amino acids: CASTGRADQPQHF.

This clonotype was recorded many times. The J gene is TRBJ2-1, the V gene TRBV7-6, with D uncertain. Between the trimmed V and J ends, which lost 3 bases and 5 bases, there was a span of 8 bases. Germline V lookup: CDR1 SGHVS, CDR2 FNYEAQ. The CDR3 loop spans 13 amino acids. The CDR3 loop is CASSLLLNNEQFF. In DNA, the CDR3 is TGTGCCAGCAGCTTGTTACTTAACAATGAGCAGTTCTTC. Full variable domain (rest looked up from reference TRBV7-6 and TRBJ2-1): GAGVSQSPRYKVTKRGQDVALRCDPISGHVSLYWYRQALGQGPEFLTYFNYEAQQDKSGLPNDRFSAERPEGSISTLTIQRTEQRDSAMYRCASSLLLNNEQFFGPGTRLTVL.

The chain links TRBV28 to TRBJ2-2, with 7 bases identical to TRBD1. Germline CDR1 and CDR2: MDHEN and SYDVKM. V lost 5 bases, J lost 7 bases, and 7 bases stayed unmatched. This CDR3 has 14 amino acids. The CDR3 nucleotides read TGTGCCAGCAGTCTAACAGGGGTGGACGGGGAGCTGTTTTTT. The encoded protein is CASSLTGVDGELFF.

This chain uses TRBV19 with TRBJ2-1, with unresolved D. Deletions cut 1 base from V and 0 bases from J, with 10 bases between. This CDR3 spans 16 amino acids. Germline CDR1 and CDR2: LNHDA and SQIVND (reference sequence). The CDR3 DNA reads TGTGCCAGTAGTATAGGGGCAGAGAGCTCCTACAATGAGCAGTTCTTC. It yields the protein CASSIGAESSYNEQFF.

This clonotype was observed at least ten times. This chain joins TRBV7-2 and TRBJ2-7; 9 bases are a match to TRBD1. The CDR3 extends over 14 amino acids. Germline loops: CDR1 SGHTA, CDR2 FQGNSA. The ends lost 3 bases at V and 6 bases at J; junction bases unmatched: 6. The CDR3 coding sequence is TGTGCCAGCAGCTTCGCCGGGACAGGGAGCGAGCAGTACTTC. It yields the protein CASSFAGTGSEQYF.

Ten or more counts support this clonotype. The CDR3 reads CASSLYDGSHGYTF. CDR3 sequence (DNA): TGTGCCAGCAGTTTATATGACGGGTCCCATGGCTACACCTTC. This chain joins TRBV27 and TRBJ1-2; the D is unclear. Per germline, CDR1 MNHEY and CDR2 SMNVEV (reference sequence). The V end was cut by 1 base, the J end by 6 bases, with 12 bases between. The CDR3 is 14 amino acids.

The CDR3 reads CASSLEGQFTEQYV. The DNA of the CDR3 is TGTGCCAGCAGCCTGGAGGGACAGTTCACCGAGCAGTACGTC. V is TRBV5-6 and J is TRBJ2-7, with TRBD1 as a possible D gene (7 bases). V lost 4 bases, J lost 6 bases, and 17 bases lay in between. The CDR3 has 14 amino acids. CDR1 SGHDT and CDR2 YYEEEE come from the germline V gene.

The DNA of the CDR3 is TGCAGTGCTACCTATAGCGGGGGGGGAGAGACCCAGTACTTC. Translating gives CSATYSGGGETQYF. The V gene is TRBV20-1, the J gene TRBJ2-5; 11 bases are a match to TRBD2. The ends lost 4 bases at V and 4 bases at J; junction bases unmatched: 5. Germline V lookup: CDR1 DFQATT, CDR2 SNEGSKA (reference sequence). The CDR3 loop spans 14 amino acids.

The chain is built from TRBV7-9 and TRBJ1-2; D gene uncertain. Germline lookup yields CDR1 SEHNR and CDR2 FQNEAQ (reference sequence). V lost 3 bases, J lost 7 bases, and 18 bases lay in between. This CDR3 has 15 amino acids. The CDR3: CASSFIPDTVSGYTF. CDR3 DNA sequence: TGTGCCAGCAGCTTTATTCCCGACACAGTTTCTGGCTACACCTTC.

The table lists this clonotype with many counts. The rearrangement links TRBV6-4 to TRBJ1-6; TRBD1 might be the D (5 bases). Germline values: CDR1 MRHNA, CDR2 SNTAGT. V lost 6 bases and J 7 bases, leaving 10 bases between the germline ends. This CDR3 is 13 amino acids long. The CDR3 DNA sequence: TGTGCCAGCAGAACATCAGGGAATTCACCCCTCCACTTT. It specifies CASRTSGNSPLHF.

This clonotype was found many times. The chain is built from TRBV6-1 and TRBJ1-2; D uncertain. This CDR3 region has 12 residues. The V gene's germline CDR1 is MNHNS and CDR2 SASEGT. The V end lost 2 bases, the J end lost 3 bases, and 4 bases lay between the germline ends. CDR3 in amino acids: CASSELHYGYTF. The CDR3 DNA reads TGTGCCAGCAGTGAATTACACTATGGCTACACCTTC.

The chain carries TRBV7-9 and TRBJ2-7; weak D call: TRBD2 (6 bases). There are 15 residues in the CDR3. Germline CDR1 is SEHNR and CDR2 is FQNEAQ (reference sequence). Trimming removed 4 bases at V and 7 bases at J, with 20 bases between. The CDR3 DNA is TGTGCCAGCAGCTCAGGAGGGTGGAGCTCTGGGGAGCAGTACGTC. This codes for CASSSGGWSSGEQYV.

This chain uses TRBV7-2 with TRBJ2-1; the D gene is possibly TRBD2 (6 bases). This CDR3 spans 16 amino acids. Germline CDR1 reads SGHTA; CDR2 reads FQGNSA. V was trimmed by 0 bases and J by 1 base, leaving 10 bases between them. CDR3 sequence: CASSLALRGSYNEQFF. The DNA for the CDR3 is TGTGCCAGCAGCTTAGCGCTCCGGGGGTCCTACAATGAGCAGTTCTTC.

The chain carries TRBV18 and TRBJ2-7; 11 bases map to TRBD2. Unmatched junction bases numbered 7, after V lost 6 bases and J lost 3 bases. Germline CDR1 is KGHSH and CDR2 is LQKENI. The CDR3 totals 15 residues. CDR3 sequence (DNA): TGTGCCAGCTCCCATAGCGGGGGGGCTTTCTACGAGCAGTACGTC. This encodes CASSHSGGAFYEQYV.

At least ten counts were recorded for this clonotype. The V call is TRBV7-8, the J call TRBJ1-5; the D is unclear. Germline-derived CDR1 and CDR2 are SGHVS and FQNEAQ. CDR3 size: 15 residues. V shed 5 bases and J shed 0 bases, with 11 bases lying between them. CDR3 sequence (DNA): TGTGCCAGCAGCCCAGACATTAATAGCAATCAGCCCCAGCATTTT. Translation: CASSPDINSNQPQHF.

This clonotype was counted between two and nine times. The chain has TRBV5-5 and TRBJ2-7; D call uncertain. V was cut by 0 bases and J by 3 bases, with 13 bases left in between. The CDR3 totals 15 residues. The germline V gene encodes CDR1 SGHKS and CDR2 YYEKEE (reference sequence). The CDR3 protein is CASSLDPGFYYEQYF. The CDR3 DNA reads TGTGCCAGCAGCTTGGACCCAGGTTTTTACTACGAGCAGTACTTC.

This clonotype came up a few times. The rearrangement uses TRBV6-6 and TRBJ2-1, with TRBD1 matching 10 bases. Germline V CDR1 and CDR2: MNHNY, SVGAGI (reference sequence). The CDR3 length is 16 residues. V lost 5 bases to trimming and J lost 3 bases; unmatched junction nucleotides: 7. The CDR3 spells CASSTTTGGVYNEQFF. The CDR3 bases are TGTGCCAGCAGTACCACGACAGGGGGCGTCTACAATGAGCAGTTCTTC.

This clonotype was counted between two and nine times. The J gene is TRBJ2-1, the V gene TRBV10-3; 8 bases align to TRBD1. Looked up from germline, CDR1 is ENHRY and CDR2 is SYGVKD. This CDR3 spans 13 amino acids. Trimming cost V 6 bases and J 4 bases; bases outside gene matches: 2. The CDR3, as DNA: TGTGCCATCAGGGACAGGGAATACAATGAGCAGTTCTTC. Encoded protein: CAIRDREYNEQFF.